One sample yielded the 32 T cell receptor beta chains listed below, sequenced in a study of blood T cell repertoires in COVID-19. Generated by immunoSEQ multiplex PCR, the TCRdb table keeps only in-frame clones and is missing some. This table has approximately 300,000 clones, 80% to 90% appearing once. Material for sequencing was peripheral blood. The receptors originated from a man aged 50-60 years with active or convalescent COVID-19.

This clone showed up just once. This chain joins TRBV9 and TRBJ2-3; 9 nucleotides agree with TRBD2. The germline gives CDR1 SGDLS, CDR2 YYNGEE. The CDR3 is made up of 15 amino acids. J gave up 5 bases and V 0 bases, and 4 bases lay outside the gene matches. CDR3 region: CASSVGGGGGDTQYF. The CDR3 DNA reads TGTGCCAGCAGCGTAGGTGGCGGGGGGGGAGATACGCAGTATTTT. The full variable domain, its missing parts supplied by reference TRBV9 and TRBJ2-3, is DSGVTQTPKHLITATGQRVTLRCSPRSGDLSVYWYQQSLDQGLQFLIQYYNGEERAKGNILERFSAQQFPDLHSELNLSSLELGDSALYFCASSVGGGGGDTQYFGPGTRLTVL.

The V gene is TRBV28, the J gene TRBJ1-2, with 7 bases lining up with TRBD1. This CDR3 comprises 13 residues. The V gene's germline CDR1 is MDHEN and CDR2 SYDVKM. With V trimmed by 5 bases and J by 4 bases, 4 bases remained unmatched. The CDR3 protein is CASSADRSYGYTF. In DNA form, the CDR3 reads TGTGCCAGCAGTGCGGACAGGTCCTATGGCTACACCTTC.

CDR3 amino acids: CASSRLTGPNYGYTF. The CDR3 nucleotides are TGTGCCAGCAGTCGTTTGACAGGCCCTAACTATGGCTACACCTTC. This chain links TRBV6-2 or TRBV6-3 with TRBJ1-2; D perhaps matches TRBD1 (6 bases). CDR3 length equals 15 residues. Germline V gene sequence: CDR1 MNHEY, CDR2 SVGEGT. V dropped 5 bases and J dropped 0 bases, with 13 bases sitting between them.

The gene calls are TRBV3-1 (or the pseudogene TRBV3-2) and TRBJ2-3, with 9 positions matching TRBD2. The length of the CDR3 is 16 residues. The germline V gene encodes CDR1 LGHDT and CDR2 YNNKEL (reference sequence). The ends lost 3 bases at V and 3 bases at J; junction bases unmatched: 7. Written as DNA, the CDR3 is TGTGCCAGCAGCCAGGATAGCGGGAGCTGGACAGATACGCAGTATTTT. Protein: CASSQDSGSWTDTQYF.

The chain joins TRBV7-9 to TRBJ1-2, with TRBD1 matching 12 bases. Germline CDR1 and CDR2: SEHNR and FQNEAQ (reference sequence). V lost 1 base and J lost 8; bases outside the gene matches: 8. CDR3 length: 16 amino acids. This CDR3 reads CASSLDQGQGAGGYTF. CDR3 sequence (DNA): TGTGCCAGCAGCTTAGACCAGGGACAGGGGGCCGGCGGCTACACCTTC.

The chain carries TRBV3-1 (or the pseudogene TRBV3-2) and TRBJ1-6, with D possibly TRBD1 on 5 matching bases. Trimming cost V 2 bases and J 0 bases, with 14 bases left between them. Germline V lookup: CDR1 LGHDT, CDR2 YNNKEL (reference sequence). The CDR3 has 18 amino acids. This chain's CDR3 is CASSQKWAGNSYNSPLHF. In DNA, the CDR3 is TGTGCCAGCAGCCAAAAGTGGGCAGGGAACTCCTATAATTCACCCCTCCACTTT.

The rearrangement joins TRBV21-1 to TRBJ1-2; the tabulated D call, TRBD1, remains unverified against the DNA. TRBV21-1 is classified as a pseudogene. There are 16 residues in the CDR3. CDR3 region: CASSKVRDSADDGYTF. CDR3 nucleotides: TGTGCCAGCAGCAAAGTGAGGGACAGCGCAGACGATGGCTACACCTTC.

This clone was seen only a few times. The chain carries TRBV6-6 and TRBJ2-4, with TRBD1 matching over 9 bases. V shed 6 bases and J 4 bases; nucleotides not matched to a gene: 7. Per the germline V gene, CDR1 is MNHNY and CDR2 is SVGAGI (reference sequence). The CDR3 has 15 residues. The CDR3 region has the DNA TGTGCCAGCAGGCGGGACAGGGAGCGGAAAAACATTCAGTACTTC. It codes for CASRRDRERKNIQYF.

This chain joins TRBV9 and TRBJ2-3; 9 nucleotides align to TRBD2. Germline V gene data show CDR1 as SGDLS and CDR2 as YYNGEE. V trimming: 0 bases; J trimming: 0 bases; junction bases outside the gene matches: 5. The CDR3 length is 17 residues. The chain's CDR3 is CASSVEGTSSSTDTQYF. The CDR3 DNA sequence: TGTGCCAGCAGCGTAGAAGGGACTAGCTCTAGCACAGATACGCAGTATTTT.

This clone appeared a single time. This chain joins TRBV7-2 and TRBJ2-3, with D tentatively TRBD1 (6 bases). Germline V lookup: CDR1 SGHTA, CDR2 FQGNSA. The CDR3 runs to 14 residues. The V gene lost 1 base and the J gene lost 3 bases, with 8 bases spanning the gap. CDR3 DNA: TGTGCCAGCAGCTTAGACCAGGGGACAGATACGCAGTATTTT. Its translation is CASSLDQGTDTQYF.

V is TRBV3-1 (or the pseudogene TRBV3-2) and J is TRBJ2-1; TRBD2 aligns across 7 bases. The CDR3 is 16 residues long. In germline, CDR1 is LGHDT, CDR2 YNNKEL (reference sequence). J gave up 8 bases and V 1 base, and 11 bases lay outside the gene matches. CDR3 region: CASSQVGTTTADEQFF. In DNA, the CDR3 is TGTGCCAGCAGCCAAGTCGGGACTACAACAGCCGATGAGCAGTTCTTC.

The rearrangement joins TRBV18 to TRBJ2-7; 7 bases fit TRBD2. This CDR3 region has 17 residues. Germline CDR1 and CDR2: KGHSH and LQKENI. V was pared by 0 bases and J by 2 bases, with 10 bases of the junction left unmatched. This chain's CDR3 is CASSPPGRASGPYEQYF. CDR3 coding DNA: TGTGCCAGCTCACCACCGGGTAGGGCTAGCGGTCCCTACGAGCAGTACTTC.

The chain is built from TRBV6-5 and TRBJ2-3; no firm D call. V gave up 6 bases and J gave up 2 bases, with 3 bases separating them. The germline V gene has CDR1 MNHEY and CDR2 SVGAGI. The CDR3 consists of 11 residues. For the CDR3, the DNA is TGTGCCAGCAGCCACACAGATACGCAGTATTTT. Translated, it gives CASSHTDTQYF.

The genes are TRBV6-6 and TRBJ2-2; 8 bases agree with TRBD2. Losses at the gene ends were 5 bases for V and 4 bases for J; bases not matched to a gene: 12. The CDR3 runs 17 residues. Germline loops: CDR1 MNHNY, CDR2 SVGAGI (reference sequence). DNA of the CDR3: TGTGCCAGCAGTCTGATCCCCGGGGGGGCGGCCACCGGGGAGCTGTTTTTT. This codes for CASSLIPGGAATGELFF.

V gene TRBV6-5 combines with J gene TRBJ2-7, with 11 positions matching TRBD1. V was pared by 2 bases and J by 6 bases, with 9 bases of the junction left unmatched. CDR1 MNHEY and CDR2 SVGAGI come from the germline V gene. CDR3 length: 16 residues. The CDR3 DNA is TGTGCCAGCAGTTACGGGGCCGGGACAGGGGGACGCGAGCAGTACTTC. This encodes CASSYGAGTGGREQYF.

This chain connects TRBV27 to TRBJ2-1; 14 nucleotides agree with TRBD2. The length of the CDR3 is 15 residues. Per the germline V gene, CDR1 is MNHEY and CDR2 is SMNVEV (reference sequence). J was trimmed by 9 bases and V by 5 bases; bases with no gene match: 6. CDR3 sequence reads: CASSPGTSGSSEQFF. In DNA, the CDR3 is TGTGCCAGCAGTCCCGGGACTAGCGGGAGTTCTGAGCAGTTCTTC.

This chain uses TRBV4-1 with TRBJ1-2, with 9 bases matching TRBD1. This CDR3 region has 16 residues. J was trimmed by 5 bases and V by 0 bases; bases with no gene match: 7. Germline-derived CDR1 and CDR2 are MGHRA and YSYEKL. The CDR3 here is CASSQESDRGWYGYTF. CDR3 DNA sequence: TGCGCCAGCAGCCAAGAGTCGGACAGGGGCTGGTATGGCTACACCTTC.

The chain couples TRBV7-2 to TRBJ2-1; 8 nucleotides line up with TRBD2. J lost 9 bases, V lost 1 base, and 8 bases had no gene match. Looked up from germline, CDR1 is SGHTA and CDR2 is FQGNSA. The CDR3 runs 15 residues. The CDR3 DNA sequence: TGTGCCAGCAGCTTAGATTATGGCGGGGGGCGTGAGCAGTTCTTC. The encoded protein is CASSLDYGGGREQFF. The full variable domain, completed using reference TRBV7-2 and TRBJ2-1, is GAGVSQSPSNKVTEKGKDVELRCDPISGHTALYWYRQSLGQGLEFLIYFQGNSAPDKSGLPSDRFSAERTGGSVSTLTIQRTQQEDSAVYLCASSLDYGGGREQFFGPGTRLTVL.

CDR3 loop: CASSEQGFETQYF. For the CDR3, the DNA is TGTGCCAGCAGTGAGCAGGGTTTCGAGACCCAGTACTTC. This chain links TRBV6-1 with TRBJ2-5; a weak D match, TRBD1 (5 bases). CDR1 is MNHNS and CDR2 is SASEGT in the germline V gene. V was cut by 3 bases and J by 5 bases, with 10 bases left in between. This CDR3 contains 13 residues.

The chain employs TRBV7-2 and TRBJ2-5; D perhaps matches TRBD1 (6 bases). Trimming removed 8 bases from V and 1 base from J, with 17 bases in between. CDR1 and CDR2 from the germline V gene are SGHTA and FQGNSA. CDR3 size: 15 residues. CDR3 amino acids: CASVSIGRGQETQYF. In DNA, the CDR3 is TGTGCCAGCGTGTCGATAGGCAGGGGCCAAGAGACCCAGTACTTC.

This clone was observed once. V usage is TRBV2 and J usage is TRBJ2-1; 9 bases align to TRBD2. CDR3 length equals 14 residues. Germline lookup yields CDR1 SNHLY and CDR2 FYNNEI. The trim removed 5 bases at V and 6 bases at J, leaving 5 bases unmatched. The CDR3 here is CASSTGTSINEQFF. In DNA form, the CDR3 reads TGTGCCAGCAGTACCGGGACTAGCATCAATGAGCAGTTCTTC.

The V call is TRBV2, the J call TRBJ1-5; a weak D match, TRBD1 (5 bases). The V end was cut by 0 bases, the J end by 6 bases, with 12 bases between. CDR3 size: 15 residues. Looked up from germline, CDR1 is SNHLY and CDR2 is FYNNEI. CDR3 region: CASSEALGRGQPQHF. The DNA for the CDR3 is TGTGCCAGCAGTGAAGCGCTTGGTAGGGGTCAGCCCCAGCATTTT.

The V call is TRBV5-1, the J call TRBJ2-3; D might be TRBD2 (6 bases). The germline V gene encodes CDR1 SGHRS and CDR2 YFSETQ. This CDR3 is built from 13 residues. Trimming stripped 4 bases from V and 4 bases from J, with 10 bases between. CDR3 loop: CASSRDSADTQYF. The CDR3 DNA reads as TGCGCCAGCAGCCGGGACTCCGCAGATACGCAGTATTTT. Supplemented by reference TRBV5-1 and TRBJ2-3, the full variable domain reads KAGVTQTPRYLIKTRGQQVTLSCSPISGHRSVSWYQQTPGQGLQFLFEYFSETQRNKGNFPGRFSGRQFSNSRSEMNVSTLELGDSALYLCASSRDSADTQYFGPGTRLTVL.

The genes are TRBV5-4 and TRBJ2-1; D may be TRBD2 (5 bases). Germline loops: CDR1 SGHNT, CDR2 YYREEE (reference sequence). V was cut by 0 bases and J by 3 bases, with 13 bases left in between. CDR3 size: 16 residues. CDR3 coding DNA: TGTGCCAGCAGCTTGGGACTACAGTTCAACTACAATGAGCAGTTCTTC. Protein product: CASSLGLQFNYNEQFF.

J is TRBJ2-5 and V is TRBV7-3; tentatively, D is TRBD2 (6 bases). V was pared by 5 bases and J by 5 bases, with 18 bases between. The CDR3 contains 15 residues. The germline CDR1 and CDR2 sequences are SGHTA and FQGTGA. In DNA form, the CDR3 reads TGTGCCAGCAGCCTCGAGGCGGGATGGGGGGAGACCCAGTACTTC. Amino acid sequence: CASSLEAGWGETQYF.

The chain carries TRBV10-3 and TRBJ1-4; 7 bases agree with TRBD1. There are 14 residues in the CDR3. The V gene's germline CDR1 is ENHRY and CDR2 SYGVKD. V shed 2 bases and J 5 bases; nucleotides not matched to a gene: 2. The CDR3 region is CAISEGGGNEKLFF. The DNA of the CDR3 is TGTGCCATCAGTGAGGGAGGGGGCAATGAAAAACTGTTTTTT.

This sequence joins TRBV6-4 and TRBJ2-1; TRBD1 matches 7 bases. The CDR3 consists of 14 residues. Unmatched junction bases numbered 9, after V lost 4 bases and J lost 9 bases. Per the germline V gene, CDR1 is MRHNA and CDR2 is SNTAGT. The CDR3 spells CASSATGSVGEQFF. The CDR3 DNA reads TGTGCCAGCAGTGCGACAGGGTCAGTTGGTGAGCAGTTCTTC.

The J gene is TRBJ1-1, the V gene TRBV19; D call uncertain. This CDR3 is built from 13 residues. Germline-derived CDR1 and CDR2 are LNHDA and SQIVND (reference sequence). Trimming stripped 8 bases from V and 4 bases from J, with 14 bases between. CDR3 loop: CASGTRRSTEAFF. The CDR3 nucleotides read TGTGCCAGTGGCACAAGGCGGAGCACTGAAGCTTTCTTT.

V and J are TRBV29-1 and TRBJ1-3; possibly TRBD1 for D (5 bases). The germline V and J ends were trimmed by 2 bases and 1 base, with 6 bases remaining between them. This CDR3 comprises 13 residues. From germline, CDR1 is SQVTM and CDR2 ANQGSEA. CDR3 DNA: TGCAGCGTTGAACGGGGGTCTGGAAACACCATATATTTT. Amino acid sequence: CSVERGSGNTIYF.

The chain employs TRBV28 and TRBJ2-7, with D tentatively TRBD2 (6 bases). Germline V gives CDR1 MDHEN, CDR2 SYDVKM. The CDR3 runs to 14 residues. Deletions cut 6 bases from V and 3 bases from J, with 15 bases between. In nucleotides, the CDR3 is TGTGCCAGCAGACATTTCGGGCGGGGCTACGAGCAGTACTTC. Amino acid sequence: CASRHFGRGYEQYF. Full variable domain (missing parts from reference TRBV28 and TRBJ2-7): DVKVTQSSRYLVKRTGEKVFLECVQDMDHENMFWYRQDPGLGLRLIYFSYDVKMKEKGDIPEGYSVSREKKERFSLILESASTNQTSMYLCASRHFGRGYEQYFGPGTRLTVT.

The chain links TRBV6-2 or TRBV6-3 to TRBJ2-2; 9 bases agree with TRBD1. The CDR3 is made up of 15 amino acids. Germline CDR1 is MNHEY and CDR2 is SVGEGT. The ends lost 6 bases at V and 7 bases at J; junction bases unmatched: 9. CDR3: CASSLTGGSVGELFF. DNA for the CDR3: TGTGCCAGCAGCCTAACAGGGGGCTCTGTCGGGGAGCTGTTTTTT.

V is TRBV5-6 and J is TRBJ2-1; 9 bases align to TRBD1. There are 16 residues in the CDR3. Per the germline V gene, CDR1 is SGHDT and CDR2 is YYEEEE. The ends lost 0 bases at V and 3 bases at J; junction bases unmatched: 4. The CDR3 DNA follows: TGTGCCAGCAGCTTGGCCGCGGGACAGGGCTACAATGAGCAGTTCTTC. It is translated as CASSLAAGQGYNEQFF. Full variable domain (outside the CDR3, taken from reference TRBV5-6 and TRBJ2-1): DAGVTQSPTHLIKTRGQQVTLRCSPKSGHDTVSWYQQALGQGPQFIFQYYEEEERQRGNFPDRFSGHQFPNYSSELNVNALLLGDSALYLCASSLAAGQGYNEQFFGPGTRLTVL.